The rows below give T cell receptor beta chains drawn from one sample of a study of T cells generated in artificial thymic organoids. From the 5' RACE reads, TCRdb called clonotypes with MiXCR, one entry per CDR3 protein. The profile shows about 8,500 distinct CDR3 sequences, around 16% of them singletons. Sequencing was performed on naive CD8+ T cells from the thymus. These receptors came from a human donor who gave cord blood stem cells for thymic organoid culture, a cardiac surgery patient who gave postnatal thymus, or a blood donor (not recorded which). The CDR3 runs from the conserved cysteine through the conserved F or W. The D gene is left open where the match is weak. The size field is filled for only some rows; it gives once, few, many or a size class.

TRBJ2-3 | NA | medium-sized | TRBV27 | CASRMAGWSDTQYF | TGTGCCAGCAGAATGGCGGGATGGTCAGATACGCAGTATTTT
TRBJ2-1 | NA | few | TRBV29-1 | CSVERYGDNDNEQFF | TGCAGCGTTGAAAGGTACGGGGACAACGACAATGAGCAGTTCTTC
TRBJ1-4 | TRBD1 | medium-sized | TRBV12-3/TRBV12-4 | CASSLMGQGHEKLFF | TGTGCCAGCAGTTTAATGGGACAGGGGCATGAAAAACTGTTTTTT
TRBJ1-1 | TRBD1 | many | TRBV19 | CATTGAEAFF | TGTGCCACAACAGGGGCTGAAGCTTTCTTT
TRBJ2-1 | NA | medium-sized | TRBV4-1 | CASSQDSGEQFF | TGCGCCAGCAGCCAAGATTCAGGTGAGCAGTTCTTC
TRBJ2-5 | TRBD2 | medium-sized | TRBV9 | CASSANLAGLETQYF | TGTGCCAGCAGCGCAAATCTAGCGGGACTCGAGACCCAGTACTTC
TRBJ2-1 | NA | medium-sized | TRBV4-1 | CASSPTHRVVGHNEQFF | TGCGCCAGCAGCCCAACCCACCGTGTAGTTGGTCACAATGAGCAGTTCTTC
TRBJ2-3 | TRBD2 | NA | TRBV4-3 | CASSQEPWESSGRVFSTDTQYF | TGCGCCAGCAGCCAAGAACCTTGGGAATCTAGCGGGAGGGTGTTTAGCACAGATACGCAGTATTTT
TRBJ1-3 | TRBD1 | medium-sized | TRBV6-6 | CASRGDRFFSGNTIYF | TGTGCCAGCAGGGGGGACAGATTCTTCTCTGGAAACACCATATATTTT
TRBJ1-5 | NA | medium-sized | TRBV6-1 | CASGHRASNQPQHF | TGTGCCAGCGGTCACAGGGCTAGCAATCAGCCCCAGCATTTT
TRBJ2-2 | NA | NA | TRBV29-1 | CSVERGVGELFF | TGCAGCGTAGAAAGAGGGGTCGGGGAGCTGTTTTTT
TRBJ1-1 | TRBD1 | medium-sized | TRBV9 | CASSTLGTGSGTEAFF | TGTGCCAGCAGCACCCTAGGGACAGGGTCGGGCACTGAAGCTTTCTTT
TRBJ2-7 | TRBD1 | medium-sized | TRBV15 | CATSKNRDRDYEQYF | TGTGCCACCAGCAAAAACCGGGACAGGGACTACGAGCAGTACTTC
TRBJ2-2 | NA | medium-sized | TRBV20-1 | CSVLAQNTGELFF | TGCAGTGTGCTGGCTCAGAACACCGGGGAGCTGTTTTTT
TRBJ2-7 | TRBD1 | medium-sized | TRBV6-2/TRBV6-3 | CASGDSPYEQYF | TGTGCCAGCGGGGACAGTCCCTACGAGCAGTACTTC
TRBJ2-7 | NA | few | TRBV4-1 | CASSQESRTGGSYEQYF | TGCGCCAGCAGCCAAGAGAGCAGGACGGGCGGATCCTACGAGCAGTACTTC
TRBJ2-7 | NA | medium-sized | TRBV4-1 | CASSRTDSYEQYF | TGCGCCAGCAGCCGGACGGACTCCTACGAGCAGTACTTC
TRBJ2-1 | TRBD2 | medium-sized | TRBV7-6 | CASSLSGREGGLYNEQFF | TGTGCCAGCAGCTTGAGCGGGCGGGAGGGGGGCCTCTACAATGAGCAGTTCTTC
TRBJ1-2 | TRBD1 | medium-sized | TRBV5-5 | CASRLVGQEYGYTF | TGTGCCAGCAGATTAGTAGGACAGGAATATGGCTACACCTTC
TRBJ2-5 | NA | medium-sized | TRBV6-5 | CASSPLMARETQYF | TGTGCCAGCAGTCCCCTGATGGCCAGGGAGACCCAGTACTTC
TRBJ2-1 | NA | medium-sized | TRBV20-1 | CSARQTNYNEQFF | TGCAGTGCTAGACAAACGAACTACAATGAGCAGTTCTTC
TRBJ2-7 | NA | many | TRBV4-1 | CASSPWQDDYEQYF | TGCGCCAGCAGCCCTTGGCAGGACGACTACGAGCAGTACTTC
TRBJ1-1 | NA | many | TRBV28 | CASSFYFGDGNTEAFF | TGTGCCAGCAGTTTTTACTTCGGGGACGGTAACACTGAAGCTTTCTTT
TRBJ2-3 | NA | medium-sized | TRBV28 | CASSLSRDPVFVTQYF | TGTGCCAGCAGTTTATCGCGGGACCCGGTTTTTGTGACGCAGTATTTT
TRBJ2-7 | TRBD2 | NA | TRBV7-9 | CASSISPGERGESYEQYF | TGTGCCAGCAGCATTAGTCCGGGGGAGCGGGGGGAATCCTACGAGCAGTACTTC
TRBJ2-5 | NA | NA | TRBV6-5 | CAGSYSQGKRETQYF | TGTGCCGGCAGTTACTCTCAGGGAAAGCGCGAGACCCAGTACTTC
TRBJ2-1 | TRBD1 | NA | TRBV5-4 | CASSNRGTGHRYNEQFF | TGTGCCAGCAGCAACCGCGGGACAGGCCATCGGTACAATGAGCAGTTCTTC
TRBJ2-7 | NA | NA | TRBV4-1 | CASSQDSFRGFEQYF | TGCGCCAGCAGCCAAGATTCCTTTCGGGGTTTCGAGCAGTACTTC
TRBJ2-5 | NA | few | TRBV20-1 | CSFRGRDVAGETQYF | TGCAGTTTTAGGGGGCGGGACGTAGCGGGGGAGACCCAGTACTTC
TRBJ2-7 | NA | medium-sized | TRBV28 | CASSFTYEQYF | TGTGCCAGCAGTTTCACCTACGAGCAGTACTTC
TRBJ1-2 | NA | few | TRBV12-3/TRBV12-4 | CASSPLGGMNEGYTF | TGTGCCAGCAGCCCCCTGGGGGGGATGAATGAAGGCTACACCTTC
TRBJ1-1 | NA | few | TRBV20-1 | CSARQGNTEAFF | TGCAGTGCTAGGCAGGGGAACACTGAAGCTTTCTTT
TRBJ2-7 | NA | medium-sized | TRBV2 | CASSDYHNFLGF | TGTGCCAGCAGTGACTACCACAACTTCTTGGGCTTC
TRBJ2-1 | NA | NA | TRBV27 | CANSLSSESSYNEQFF | TGTGCCAACAGTTTATCTAGCGAAAGCTCCTACAATGAGCAGTTCTTC
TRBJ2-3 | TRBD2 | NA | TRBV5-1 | CASSFPNLTSGGPDTQYF | TGCGCCAGCAGCTTCCCTAACCTGACTAGCGGGGGCCCAGATACGCAGTATTTT
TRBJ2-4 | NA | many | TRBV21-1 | CASSKGSHRDRGSNIQYF | TGTGCCAGCAGCAAGGGGTCCCATAGGGACAGGGGATCCAACATTCAGTACTTC
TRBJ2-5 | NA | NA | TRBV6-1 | CASSEVTQETQYF | TGTGCCAGCAGTGAGGTGACACAAGAGACCCAGTACTTC
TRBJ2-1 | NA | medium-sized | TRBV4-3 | CASSQDLGNEQFF | TGCGCCAGCAGCCAAGATTTGGGTAATGAGCAGTTCTTC
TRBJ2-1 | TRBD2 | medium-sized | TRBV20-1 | CSARGLAGGSSYNEQFF | TGCAGTGCTAGGGGGCTAGCGGGAGGATCGTCCTACAATGAGCAGTTCTTC
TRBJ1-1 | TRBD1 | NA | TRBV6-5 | CASSVSTGGGNTEAFF | TGTGCCAGCAGTGTTTCAACAGGGGGCGGGAACACTGAAGCTTTCTTT
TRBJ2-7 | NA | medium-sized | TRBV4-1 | CASSHRDGPYEQYF | TGCGCCAGCAGTCACCGGGACGGACCCTACGAGCAGTACTTC
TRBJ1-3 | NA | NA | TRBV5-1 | CASSLDRTHPGNTIYF | TGCGCCAGCAGCTTGGACAGGACACATCCTGGAAACACCATATATTTT
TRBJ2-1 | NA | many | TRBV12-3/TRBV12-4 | CASSLMDNEQFF | TGTGCCAGCAGTTTAATGGACAATGAGCAGTTCTTC
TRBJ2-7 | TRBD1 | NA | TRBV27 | CASSLVGQVYEQYF | TGTGCCAGCAGTTTAGTGGGACAGGTCTACGAGCAGTACTTC
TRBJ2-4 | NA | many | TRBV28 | CASRRSGLAILNIQYF | TGTGCCAGCAGACGCTCGGGGCTAGCGATTTTGAACATTCAGTACTTC
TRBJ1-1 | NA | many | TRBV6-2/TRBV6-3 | CASSYTRRGVDTEAFF | TGTGCCAGCAGTTACACGAGACGGGGGGTAGACACTGAAGCTTTCTTT
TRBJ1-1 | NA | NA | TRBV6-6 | CASGDTWNTEAFF | TGTGCCAGTGGGGACACTTGGAACACTGAAGCTTTCTTT
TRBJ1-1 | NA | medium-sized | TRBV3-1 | CASSTPGRPNTEAFF | TGTGCCAGCAGCACACCGGGACGGCCGAACACTGAAGCTTTCTTT
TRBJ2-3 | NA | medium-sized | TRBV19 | CASARTVWDTDTQYF | TGTGCCAGCGCAAGGACCGTGTGGGACACAGATACGCAGTATTTT
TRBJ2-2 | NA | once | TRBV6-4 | CASSDANTGELFF | TGTGCCAGCAGTGACGCCAACACCGGGGAGCTGTTTTTT
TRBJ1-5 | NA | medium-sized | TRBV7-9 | CASSGQGIRNQPQHF | TGTGCCAGCAGCGGGCAGGGCATACGCAATCAGCCCCAGCATTTT
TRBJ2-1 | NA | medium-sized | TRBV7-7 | CASSLGFNNEQFF | TGTGCCAGCAGCTTAGGCTTTAACAATGAGCAGTTCTTC
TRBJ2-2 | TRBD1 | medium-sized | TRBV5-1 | CASRSYPRTGSTGELFF | TGCGCCAGCAGGTCATATCCCCGGACAGGAAGCACCGGGGAGCTGTTTTTT
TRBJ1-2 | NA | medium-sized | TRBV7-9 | CASSLVLMDKRNYGYTF | TGTGCCAGCAGCTTAGTGTTAATGGACAAGAGAAACTATGGCTACACCTTC
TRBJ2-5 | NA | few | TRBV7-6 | CASSDSGTQYQETQYF | TGTGCCAGCAGCGACTCCGGGACACAGTACCAAGAGACCCAGTACTTC